This TCR beta chain was captured by sequencing in a study of patients and donors after allogeneic stem cell transplantation. TCRdb used MiXCR to reprocess the RT-PCR reads, holding one entry per CDR3 protein. Of about 200,000 distinct CDR3 sequences in the sample, 35% to 50% were seen once. The germline V gene encodes CDR1 LGHDT and CDR2 YNNKEL (reference sequence). This CDR3 has 15 residues. The V and J ends lost 7 bases and 7 bases respectively, with 22 bases between them. The sequence derives from a human donor who was either an allogeneic HSCT recipient or a stem cell or donor lymphocyte infusion donor (not recorded which). It is not recorded whose cells these are; they may come from a transplant donor. The chain uses TRBV3-1 and TRBJ1-1; no reliable D call. The sample consisted of blood, either unsorted or a sorted T cell fraction (not recorded which). CDR3 DNA sequence: TGTGCCAGCACCACGGATCCCGGGAAGTTTGGTGAAGCTTTCTTT. Translating it yields CASTTDPGKFGEAFF.